This T cell receptor (beta chain) was observed in a study of T cell responses to AZD1222 COVID-19 vaccine. Study-wide points: At baseline, seropositivity was found in only six or seven AZD1222 recipients.

A word on this clone: Antigen specificity is unknown.

Germline CDR1 SGHVS, CDR2 FNYEAQ. V lost 4 bases and J 14 bases, leaving 15 bases between the germline ends. The CDR3 has 13 amino acids. Only in-frame clones appear in the TCRdb table, and some are missing; sequencing was by immunoSEQ multiplex PCR. Of 80,000 or so clones detected, 80% to 85% appear once; the ten largest clones hold 2.5% to 3%. The rearrangement joins TRBV7-6 to TRBJ1-6, with a weak D call TRBD1 (5 bases). This TCR came from an adult in good health. The sequences come from peripheral blood, collected on day 0 of AZD1222 vaccination. CDR3 sequence: CASSSEGRQTLHF. CDR3 sequence (DNA): TGTGCCAGCAGCTCAGAGGGGAGGCAGACCCTCCACTTT.